This T cell receptor (beta chain) was captured by sequencing in a study of shared clonotypes between healthy human individuals. General study points: Of the naive CD4 clonotypes, about 5% were shared across several donors.

Germline CDR1 SNHLY, CDR2 FYNNEI. This CDR3 comprises 19 residues. V lost 0 bases to trimming and J lost 3 bases; unmatched junction nucleotides: 14. The sorted-subset replicate PCRs were given 150 to 250 ng DNA, which is 30,000 to 35,000 T cell genomes. As processed by the authors: ImmunoSEQ junction-only sequences lacked quality scores, so their filtering differed. Libraries were prepared by immunoSEQ multiplex PCR; TCRdb keeps only in-frame clonotypes and omits some of them. The V and J calls and clone size are taken from that table; D and trimming were inferred from the DNA. The data contain roughly 2.5 million clones, 85% to 95% of them singletons. Donors, healthy HIV-negative adults, lacked recent acute infections or vaccinations. Remarks on this clone: Its target is unknown.

This receptor was taken from a man younger than 35 in good health. The sequencing sample was made of naive CD4+ T cells sorted from blood. Subset meaning: CD45RA+ positively selected. The genes are TRBV2 and TRBJ2-1, with 7 bases fitting TRBD1. This CDR3 reads CASSEAVTGKAKFYNEQFF. CDR3 DNA: TGTGCCAGCAGTGAAGCGGTGACAGGGAAAGCTAAATTCTACAATGAGCAGTTCTTC.